The clone carrying this TCR beta chain was recorded once. Its specificity is not known. V lost 2 bases to trimming and J lost 4 bases; unmatched junction nucleotides: 3. This CDR3 contains 15 residues. Germline V CDR1 and CDR2: SGHDT, YYEEEE. The data are from a study of long-term antiretroviral therapy in people with HIV. Points from the study as a whole: Collection spanned 2004 to 2017; ART regimens may be less effective than current ones.

Runs used v3.0 of the immunoSEQ assay and were done at survey level. Some clones are missing from TCRdb's copy, which holds only in-frame ones; the method was immunoSEQ multiplex PCR. The data contain under 20,000 clones, approximately 80% of them seen just once; the ten biggest clones take up about an eighth. The source material was unsorted PBMCs, sampled 0.3 years after starting antiretroviral therapy. The J gene is TRBJ2-1, the V gene TRBV5-6; 10 bases match TRBD2. This clonotype originated in a woman in her forties or fifties with HIV. As DNA, the CDR3 is TGTGCCAGCAGCTTAAGCGGGGGGGTATACAATGAGCAGTTCTTC. This sequence encodes CASSLSGGVYNEQFF.